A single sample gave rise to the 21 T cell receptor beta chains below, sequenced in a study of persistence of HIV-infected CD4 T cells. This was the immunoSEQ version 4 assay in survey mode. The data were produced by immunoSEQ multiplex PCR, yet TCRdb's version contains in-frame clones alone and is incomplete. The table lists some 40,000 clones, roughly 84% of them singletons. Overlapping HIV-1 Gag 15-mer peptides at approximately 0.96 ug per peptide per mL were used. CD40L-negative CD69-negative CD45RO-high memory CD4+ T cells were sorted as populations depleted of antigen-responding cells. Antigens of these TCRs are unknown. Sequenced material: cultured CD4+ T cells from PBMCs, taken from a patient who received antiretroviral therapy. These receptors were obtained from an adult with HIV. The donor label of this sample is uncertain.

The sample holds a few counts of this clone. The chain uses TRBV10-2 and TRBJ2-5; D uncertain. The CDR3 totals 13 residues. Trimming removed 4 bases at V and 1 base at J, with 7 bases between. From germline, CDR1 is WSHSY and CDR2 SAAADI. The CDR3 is CASSGETQETQYF. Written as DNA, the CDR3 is TGCGCCAGCAGTGGAGAGACCCAAGAGACCCAGTACTTC.

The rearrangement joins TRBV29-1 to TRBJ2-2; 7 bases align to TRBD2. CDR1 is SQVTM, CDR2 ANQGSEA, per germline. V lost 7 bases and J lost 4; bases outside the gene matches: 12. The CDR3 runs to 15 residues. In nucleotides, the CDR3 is TGCAGCGGGGGCGTTGCGGGGGTTGGCACCGGGGAGCTGTTTTTT. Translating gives CSGGVAGVGTGELFF.

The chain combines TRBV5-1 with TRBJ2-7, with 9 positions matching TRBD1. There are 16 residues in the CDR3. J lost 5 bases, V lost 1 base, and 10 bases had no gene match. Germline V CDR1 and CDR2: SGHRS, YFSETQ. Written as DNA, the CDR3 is TGCGCCAGCAGCTTGACGGGGGGACAGGGAGGAAACGAGCAGTACTTC. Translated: CASSLTGGQGGNEQYF. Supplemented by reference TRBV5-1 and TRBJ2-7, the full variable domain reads KAGVTQTPRYLIKTRGQQVTLSCSPISGHRSVSWYQQTPGQGLQFLFEYFSETQRNKGNFPGRFSGRQFSNSRSEMNVSTLELGDSALYLCASSLTGGQGGNEQYFGPGTRLTVT.

The CDR3 sequence: CASNQLRGLANEQFF. In nucleotides, the CDR3 is TGTGCCAGCAACCAACTACGCGGACTAGCCAATGAGCAGTTCTTC. This chain joins TRBV9 and TRBJ2-1, with TRBD2 identical over 8 bases. The trim removed 6 bases at V and 6 bases at J, leaving 11 bases unmatched. The CDR3 has 15 residues. CDR1 and CDR2 (germline): SGDLS, YYNGEE.

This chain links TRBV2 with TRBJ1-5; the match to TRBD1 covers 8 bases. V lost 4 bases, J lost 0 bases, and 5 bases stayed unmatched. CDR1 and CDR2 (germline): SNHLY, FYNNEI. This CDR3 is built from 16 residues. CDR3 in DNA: TGTGCCAGCAGTGGGCCAGGGGGCTTTAGCAATCAGCCCCAGCATTTT. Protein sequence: CASSGPGGFSNQPQHF.

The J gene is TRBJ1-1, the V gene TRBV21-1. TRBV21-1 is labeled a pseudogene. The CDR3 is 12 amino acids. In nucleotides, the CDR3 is TGTGCCCACGGGAGGGAAGTCTCTGAAGCTTTCTTT. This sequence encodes CAHGREVSEAFF.

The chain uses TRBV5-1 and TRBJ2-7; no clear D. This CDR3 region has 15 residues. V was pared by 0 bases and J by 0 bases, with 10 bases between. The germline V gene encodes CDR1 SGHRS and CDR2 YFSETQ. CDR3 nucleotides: TGCGCCAGCAGCTTGGACAGTTCGCTCTCCTACGAGCAGTACTTC. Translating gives CASSLDSSLSYEQYF.

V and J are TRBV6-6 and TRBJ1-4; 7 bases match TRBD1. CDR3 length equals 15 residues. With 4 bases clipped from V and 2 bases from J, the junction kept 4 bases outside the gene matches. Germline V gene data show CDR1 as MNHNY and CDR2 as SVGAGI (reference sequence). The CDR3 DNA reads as TGTGCCAGCAGTTCCGAGACAGGGACTAATGAAAAACTGTTTTTT. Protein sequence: CASSSETGTNEKLFF.

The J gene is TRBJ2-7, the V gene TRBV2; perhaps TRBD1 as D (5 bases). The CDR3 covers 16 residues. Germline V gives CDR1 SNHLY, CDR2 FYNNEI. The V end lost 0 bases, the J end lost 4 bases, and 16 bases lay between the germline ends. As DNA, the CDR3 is TGTGCCAGCAGTGAAGCGCGAAGGGGTACGCGATACGAGCAGTACTTC. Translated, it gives CASSEARRGTRYEQYF.

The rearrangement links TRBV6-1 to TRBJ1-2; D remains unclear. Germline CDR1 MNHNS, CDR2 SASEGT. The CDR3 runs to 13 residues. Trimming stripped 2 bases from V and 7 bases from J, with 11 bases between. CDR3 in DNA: TGTGCCAGCAGTGAATTAGGTTATCGTGGCTACACCTTC. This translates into CASSELGYRGYTF.

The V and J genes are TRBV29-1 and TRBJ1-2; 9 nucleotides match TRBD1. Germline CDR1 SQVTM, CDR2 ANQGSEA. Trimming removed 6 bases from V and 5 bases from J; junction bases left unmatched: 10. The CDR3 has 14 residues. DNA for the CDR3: TGCAGCGTCACGGGACAGGGCAATCTTTATGGCTACACCTTC. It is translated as CSVTGQGNLYGYTF.

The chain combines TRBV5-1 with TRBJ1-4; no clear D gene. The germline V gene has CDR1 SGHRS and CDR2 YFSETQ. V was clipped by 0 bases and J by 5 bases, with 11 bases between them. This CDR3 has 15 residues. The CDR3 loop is CASSLASGGNEKLFF. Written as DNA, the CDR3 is TGCGCCAGCAGCTTGGCTTCCGGAGGAAATGAAAAACTGTTTTTT.

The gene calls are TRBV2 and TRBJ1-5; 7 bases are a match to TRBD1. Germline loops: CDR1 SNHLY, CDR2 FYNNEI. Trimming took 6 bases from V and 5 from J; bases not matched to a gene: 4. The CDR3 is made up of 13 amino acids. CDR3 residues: CASSLTGDQPQHF. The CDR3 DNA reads TGTGCCAGCAGCCTTACAGGGGATCAGCCCCAGCATTTT.

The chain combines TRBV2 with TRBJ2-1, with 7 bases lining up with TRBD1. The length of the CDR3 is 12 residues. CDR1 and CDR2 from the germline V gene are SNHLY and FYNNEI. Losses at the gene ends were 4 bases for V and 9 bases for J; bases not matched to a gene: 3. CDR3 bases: TGTGCCAGCAGTGCAGGGGGTGTTGAGCAGTTCTTC. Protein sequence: CASSAGGVEQFF.

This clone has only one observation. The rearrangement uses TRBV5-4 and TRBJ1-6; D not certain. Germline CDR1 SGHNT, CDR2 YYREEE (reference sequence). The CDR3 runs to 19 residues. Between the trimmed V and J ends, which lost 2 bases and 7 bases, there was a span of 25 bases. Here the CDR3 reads CASSFLSTHDPPPNSPLHF. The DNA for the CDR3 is TGTGCCAGCAGCTTTTTGAGTACGCACGATCCACCCCCGAATTCACCCCTCCACTTT.

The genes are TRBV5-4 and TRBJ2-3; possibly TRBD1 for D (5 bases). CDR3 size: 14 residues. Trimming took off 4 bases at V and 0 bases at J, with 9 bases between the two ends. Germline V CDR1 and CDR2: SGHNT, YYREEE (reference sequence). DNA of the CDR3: TGTGCCAGCAGCAGTAGACAGAGCACAGATACGCAGTATTTT. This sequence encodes CASSSRQSTDTQYF. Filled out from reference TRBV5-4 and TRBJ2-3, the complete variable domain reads ETGVTQSPTHLIKTRGQQVTLRCSSQSGHNTVSWYQQALGQGPQFIFQYYREEENGRGNFPPRFSGLQFPNYSSELNVNALELDDSALYLCASSSRQSTDTQYFGPGTRLTVL.

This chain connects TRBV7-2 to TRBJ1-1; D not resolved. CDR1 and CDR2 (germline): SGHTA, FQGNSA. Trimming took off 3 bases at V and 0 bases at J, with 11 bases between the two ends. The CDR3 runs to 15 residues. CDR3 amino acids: CASSLEVRVNTEAFF. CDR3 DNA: TGTGCCAGCAGCTTGGAGGTTAGGGTGAACACTGAAGCTTTCTTT.

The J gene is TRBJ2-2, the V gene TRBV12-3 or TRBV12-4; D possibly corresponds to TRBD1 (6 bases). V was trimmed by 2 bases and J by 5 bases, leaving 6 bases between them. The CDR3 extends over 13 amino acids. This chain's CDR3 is CASSLRGTGELFF. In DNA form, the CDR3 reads TGTGCCAGCAGTTTAAGGGGGACCGGGGAGCTGTTTTTT.

The CDR3: CASSTPAQAGGYTF. The DNA of the CDR3 is TGTGCCAGCAGCACACCTGCCCAAGCGGGCGGCTACACCTTC. The chain uses TRBV7-9 and TRBJ1-2; D gene ambiguous. The V end lost 5 bases, the J end lost 8 bases, and 18 bases lay between the germline ends. CDR3 size: 14 residues. Per germline, CDR1 SEHNR and CDR2 FQNEAQ (reference sequence).

The CDR3 bases are TGTGCCAGCAGCCGGGTCTACAATGAGCAGTTCTTC. As protein: CASSRVYNEQFF. The chain links TRBV3-1 (or the pseudogene TRBV3-2) to TRBJ2-1; D is ambiguous. The CDR3 is 12 residues long. CDR1 LGHDT and CDR2 YNNKEL come from the germline V gene (reference sequence). Deletions cut 4 bases from V and 3 bases from J, with 4 bases between.

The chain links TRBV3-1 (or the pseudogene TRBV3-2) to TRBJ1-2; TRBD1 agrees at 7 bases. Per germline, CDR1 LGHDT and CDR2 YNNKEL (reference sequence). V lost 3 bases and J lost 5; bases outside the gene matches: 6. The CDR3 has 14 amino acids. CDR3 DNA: TGTGCCAGCAGCCACAACAGGGGAGTGTATGGCTACACCTTC. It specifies CASSHNRGVYGYTF.